This TCR beta chain was documented in a study of PD-L1 blockade in urothelial cancer. Across the whole study: It was in the mid-2010s that patients started atezolizumab at 1,200 mg intravenously every 3 weeks. Male patients with bladder-origin urothelial cancer numbered about 85% of the roughly 29. Between 0 and 3 chemotherapy regimens preceded treatment for each patient. General study findings and limits: Below-median pretreatment blood TCR clonality was associated with improved progression-free and overall survival.

Time point denoted: pretreatment peripheral blood. Assay used: immunoSEQ multiplex PCR; TCRdb lists only in-frame clones, some missing. This table holds tens of thousands of clones, approximately 85% found once. A note on this clone: Its matching antigen is unknown.

CDR3 length equals 15 residues. In germline, CDR1 is LNHDA, CDR2 SQIVND (reference sequence). With 4 bases removed from V and 0 bases from J, the gap between germline ends came to 12 bases. The V call is TRBV19, the J call TRBJ1-1; D remains unclear. The sequenced sample was PBMCs, obtained around atezolizumab (anti-PD-L1) treatment. This receptor was taken from a man between 45 and 60 years old with urothelial cancer. This CDR3 is CASSTPRDMNTEAFF. The CDR3 DNA reads TGTGCCAGTAGTACCCCCCGCGACATGAACACTGAAGCTTTCTTT.